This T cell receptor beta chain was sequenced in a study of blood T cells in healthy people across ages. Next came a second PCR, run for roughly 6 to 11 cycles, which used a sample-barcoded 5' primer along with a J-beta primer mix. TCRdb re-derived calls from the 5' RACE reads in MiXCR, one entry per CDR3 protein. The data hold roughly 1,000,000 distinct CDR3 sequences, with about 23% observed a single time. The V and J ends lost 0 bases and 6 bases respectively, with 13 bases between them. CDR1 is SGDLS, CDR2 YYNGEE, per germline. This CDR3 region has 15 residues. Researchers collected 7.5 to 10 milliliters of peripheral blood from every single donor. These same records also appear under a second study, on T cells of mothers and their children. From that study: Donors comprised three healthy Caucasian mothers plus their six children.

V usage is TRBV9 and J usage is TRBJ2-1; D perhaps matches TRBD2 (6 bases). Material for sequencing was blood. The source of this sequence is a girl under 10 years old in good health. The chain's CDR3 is CASSVGRGAINEQFF. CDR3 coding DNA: TGTGCCAGCAGCGTAGGCCGCGGGGCCATCAATGAGCAGTTCTTC.